The clone carrying this TCR beta chain was detected a few times. Its antigen remains unknown. This record comes from a study of radiation and T cells in renal cell carcinoma. Noted time point: blood 4 weeks post-SBRT, at nephrectomy. Treatment of the sample: 15 Gy SBRT to primary tumor, nephrectomy 4 weeks later. Nephrectomy followed 15 Gy stereotactic body radiation by 4 weeks. There are 14 residues in the CDR3. V was trimmed by 0 bases and J by 3 bases, leaving 8 bases between them. Germline V CDR1 and CDR2: GTSNPN, SVGIG (reference sequence). General study points: In blood, top tumor clones expanded by 2 weeks, shrinking by 4.

The method was immunoSEQ multiplex PCR; TCRdb's version includes in-frame clones alone and lacks a portion of them. The table includes fewer than 200,000 clones, about 87% detected once. The sequencing here drew on blood, taken from a patient whose treatment included radiotherapy and nephrectomy. The J gene is TRBJ1-4, the V gene TRBV30; D unclear. This clonotype originated in a woman in her forties or fifties with renal cell carcinoma. In nucleotides, the CDR3 is TGTGCCTGGAGTGTAAAGCTACCTAATGAAAAACTGTTTTTT. Amino acids: CAWSVKLPNEKLFF. The complete variable domain, with remaining parts taken from reference TRBV30 and TRBJ1-4, reads SQTIHQWPATLVQPVGSPLSLECTVEGTSNPNLYWYRQAAGRGLQLLFYSVGIGQISSEVPQNLSASRPQDRQFILSSKKLLLSDSGFYLCAWSVKLPNEKLFFGSGTQLSVL.